In this sample, the clone carrying this TCR beta chain turned up a few times. The CDR3 has 16 amino acids. With 3 bases clipped from V and 6 bases from J, the junction kept 10 bases outside the gene matches. The sample is drawn from a study of human T cells and chemical hapten exposure. Study-level information: Small discrepancies in pooled library volume mainly accounted for the varying TCR yields per sample.

The sample's time point: healthy volunteer bleed at 6 weeks. Unfractionated whole blood yielded the extracted total RNA. TCRdb re-analysed the RACE reads in MiXCR, keeping a single row per CDR3 protein. The sample has around 80,000 distinct CDR3 sequences, roughly 8.7% seen once; the top ten hold 1.5% to 1.7%. The V gene is TRBV12-3 or TRBV12-4, the J gene TRBJ2-3; TRBD2 matches at 9 bases. This TCR came from a male donor in good health. Some clones in this sample may be carry-over from other donors' samples. The sample was whole blood. The CDR3 protein is CASSFRVLAGRDTQYF. As DNA, the CDR3 is TGTGCCAGCAGTTTCCGGGTCCTAGCGGGGAGGGATACGCAGTATTTT.